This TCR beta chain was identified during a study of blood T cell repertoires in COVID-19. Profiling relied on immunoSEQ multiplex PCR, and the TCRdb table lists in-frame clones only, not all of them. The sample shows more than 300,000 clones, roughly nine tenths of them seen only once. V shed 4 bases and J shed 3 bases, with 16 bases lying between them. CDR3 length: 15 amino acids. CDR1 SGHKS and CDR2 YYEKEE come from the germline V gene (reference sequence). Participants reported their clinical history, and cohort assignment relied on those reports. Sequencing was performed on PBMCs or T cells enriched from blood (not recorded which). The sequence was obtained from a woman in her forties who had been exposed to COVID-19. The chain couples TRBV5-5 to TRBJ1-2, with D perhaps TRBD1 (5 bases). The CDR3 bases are TGTGCCAGCAGCCTCGGGCCCGGGGGGGACTATGGCTACACCTTC. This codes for CASSLGPGGDYGYTF.